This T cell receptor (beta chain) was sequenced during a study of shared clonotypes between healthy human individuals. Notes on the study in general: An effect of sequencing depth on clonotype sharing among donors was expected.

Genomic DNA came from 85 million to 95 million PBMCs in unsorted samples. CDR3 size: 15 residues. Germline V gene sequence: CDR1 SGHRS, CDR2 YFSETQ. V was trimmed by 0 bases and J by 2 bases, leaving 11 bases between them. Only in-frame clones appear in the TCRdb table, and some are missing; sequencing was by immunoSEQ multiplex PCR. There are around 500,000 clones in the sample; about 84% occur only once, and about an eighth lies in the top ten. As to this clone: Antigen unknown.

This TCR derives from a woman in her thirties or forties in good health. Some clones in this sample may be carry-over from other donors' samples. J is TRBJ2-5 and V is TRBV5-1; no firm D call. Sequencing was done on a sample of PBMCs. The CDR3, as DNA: TGCGCCAGCAGCTTGGCTGGTGCCTCACAAGAGACCCAGTACTTC. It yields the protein CASSLAGASQETQYF. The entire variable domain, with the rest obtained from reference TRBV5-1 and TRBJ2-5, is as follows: KAGVTQTPRYLIKTRGQQVTLSCSPISGHRSVSWYQQTPGQGLQFLFEYFSETQRNKGNFPGRFSGRQFSNSRSEMNVSTLELGDSALYLCASSLAGASQETQYFGPGTRLLVL.